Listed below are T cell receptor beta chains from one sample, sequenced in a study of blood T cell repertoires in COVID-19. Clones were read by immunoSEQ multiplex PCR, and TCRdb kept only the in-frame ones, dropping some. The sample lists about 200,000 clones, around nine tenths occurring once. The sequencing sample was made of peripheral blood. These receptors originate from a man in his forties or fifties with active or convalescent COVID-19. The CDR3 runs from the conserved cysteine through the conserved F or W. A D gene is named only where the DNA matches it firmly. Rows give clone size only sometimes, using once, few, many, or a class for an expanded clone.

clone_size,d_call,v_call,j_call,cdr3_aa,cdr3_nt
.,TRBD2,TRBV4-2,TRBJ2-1,CASSLTVPGLAGGGNEQFF,TGTGCCAGCAGCCTCACAGTCCCGGGACTAGCGGGAGGGGGCAATGAGCAGTTCTTC
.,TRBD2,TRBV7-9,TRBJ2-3,CASSRTGLAPERDTQYF,TGTGCCAGCAGCCGAACCGGACTAGCCCCGGAAAGGGATACGCAGTATTTT
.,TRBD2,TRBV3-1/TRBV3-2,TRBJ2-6,CASSLRTSGRARANVLTF,TGTGCCAGCAGCCTGAGGACTAGCGGGAGGGCGAGGGCCAACGTCCTGACTTTC
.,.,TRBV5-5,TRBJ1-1,CASSLGIDIEAFF,TGTGCCAGCAGCTTAGGCATCGACATTGAAGCTTTCTTT
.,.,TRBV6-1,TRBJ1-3,CASSEVRGNTIYF,TGTGCCAGCAGTGAAGTTAGAGGAAACACCATATATTTT
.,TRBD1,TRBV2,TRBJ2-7,CASSDGQGREQYF,TGTGCCAGCAGTGACGGACAGGGGCGGGAGCAGTACTTC
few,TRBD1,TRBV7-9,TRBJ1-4,CASSDGTGGREKLFF,TGTGCCAGCAGCGACGGGACAGGGGGCCGTGAAAAACTGTTTTTT
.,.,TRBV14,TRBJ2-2,CASSSPLNTGELFF,TGTGCCAGCAGCTCTCCGTTGAACACCGGGGAGCTGTTTTTT
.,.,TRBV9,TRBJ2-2,CASSLMGGPNTGELFF,TGTGCCAGCAGCCTCATGGGGGGGCCGAACACCGGGGAGCTGTTTTTT
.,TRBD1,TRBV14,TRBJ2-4,CASSSRTGGIGIQYF,TGTGCCAGCAGCAGCCGAACAGGGGGCATTGGCATTCAGTACTTC
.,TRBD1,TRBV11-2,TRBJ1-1,CASSFGQGKWVAFF,TGTGCCAGCAGCTTTGGACAGGGGAAATGGGTTGCTTTCTTT
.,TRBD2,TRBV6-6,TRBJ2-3,CASSSRGTSGTDTQYF,TGTGCCAGCAGTTCCCGAGGGACTAGCGGTACAGATACGCAGTATTTT
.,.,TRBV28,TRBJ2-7,CASSLTSLYEQYF,TGTGCCAGCAGCCTTACTAGTTTATACGAGCAGTACTTC
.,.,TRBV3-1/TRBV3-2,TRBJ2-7,CASSQDQGGRAYEQYF,TGTGCCAGCAGCCAAGATCAGGGAGGCAGGGCCTACGAGCAGTACTTC
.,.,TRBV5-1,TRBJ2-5,CASSRMADLDQETQYF,TGCGCCAGCAGCCGCATGGCAGATCTAGACCAAGAGACCCAGTACTTC
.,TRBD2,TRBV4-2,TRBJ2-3,CASSQVTSGGPTDTQYF,TGTGCCAGCAGCCAAGTCACTAGCGGGGGCCCCACAGATACGCAGTATTTT
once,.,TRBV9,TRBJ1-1,CASSASYGTEAFF,TGTGCCAGCAGCGCCAGTTATGGCACTGAAGCTTTCTTT
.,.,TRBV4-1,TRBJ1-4,CASSQDPGEKLFF,TGCGCCAGCAGCCAAGATCCCGGTGAAAAACTGTTTTTT
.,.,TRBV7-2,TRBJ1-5,CASSFGDYSNQPQHF,TGTGCCAGCAGCTTCGGGGATTATAGCAATCAGCCCCAGCATTTT
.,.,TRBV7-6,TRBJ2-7,CASNIVEIPSLSYEQYF,TGTGCCAGCAATATCGTAGAGATCCCTAGCCTCTCCTACGAGCAGTACTTC
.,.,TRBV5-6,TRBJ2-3,CASSSERFDGLEADTQYF,TGTGCCAGCAGCTCCGAGCGATTTGACGGCCTGGAGGCAGATACGCAGTATTTT
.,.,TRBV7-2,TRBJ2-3,CASSFRVGTDTQYF,TGTGCCAGCAGCTTTCGGGTGGGCACAGATACGCAGTATTTT
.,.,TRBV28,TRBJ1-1,CASSLVRDTRGAFF,TGTGCCAGCAGTTTAGTTCGGGACACCAGAGGAGCTTTCTTT
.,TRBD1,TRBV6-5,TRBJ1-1,CASRTGGSLTEAFF,TGTGCCAGCAGGACAGGGGGCTCTCTAACTGAAGCTTTCTTT